Each of the 6 T cell receptor beta chains below was sequenced from the same sample in a study of blood T cell repertoires in COVID-19. TCRdb's table, derived via immunoSEQ multiplex PCR, lists solely in-frame clones and lacks some. This sample has about 370,000 clones, with more than 80% found just once. Sequencing input: peripheral blood. Receptor source: a woman aged 25 to 39 with COVID-19, enrolled during active disease.

V and J are TRBV27 and TRBJ1-6, with D unresolved. V dropped 5 bases and J dropped 7 bases, with 12 bases sitting between them. The CDR3 has 14 residues. Per germline, CDR1 MNHEY and CDR2 SMNVEV (reference sequence). CDR3 sequence: CASSTYAKNSPLHF. For the CDR3, the DNA is TGTGCCAGCAGTACGTATGCGAAGAATTCACCCCTCCACTTT.

The chain carries TRBV7-8 and TRBJ2-7, with TRBD2 identical over 7 bases. V shed 1 base and J 1 base; nucleotides not matched to a gene: 7. Germline loops: CDR1 SGHVS, CDR2 FQNEAQ. The CDR3 totals 16 residues. In nucleotides, the CDR3 is TGTGCCAGCAGCTTAGTTGAGGGAGGGACTTCCTACGAGCAGTACGTC. Residues: CASSLVEGGTSYEQYV.

This clone was found once. This chain links TRBV6-2 or TRBV6-3 with TRBJ1-4; 9 bases map to TRBD1. The germline gives CDR1 MNHEY, CDR2 SVGEGT. The CDR3 extends over 18 amino acids. The V and J ends lost 0 bases and 0 bases, in that order; junction bases with no gene match: 5. CDR3 region: CASSYSGQGRPTNEKLFF. The CDR3, as DNA: TGTGCCAGCAGTTACTCGGGACAGGGAAGGCCAACTAATGAAAAACTGTTTTTT.

In DNA form, the CDR3 reads TGCGCCAGCACGAGGGGGCAGACTAAAGAGACCCAGTACTTC. It encodes CASTRGQTKETQYF. The rearrangement links TRBV5-1 to TRBJ2-5; 7 nucleotides match TRBD1. The CDR3 is made up of 14 amino acids. Germline V gene data show CDR1 as SGHRS and CDR2 as YFSETQ. V lost 6 bases to trimming and J lost 3 bases; unmatched junction nucleotides: 8.

The CDR3 sequence: CSASNEHEQFF. DNA of the CDR3: TGCAGTGCTAGCAACGAGCATGAGCAGTTCTTC. The chain carries TRBV20-1 and TRBJ2-1; D is undetermined. V was clipped by 3 bases and J by 8 bases, with 8 bases between them. The CDR3 contains 11 residues. CDR1 is DFQATT, CDR2 SNEGSKA, per germline (reference sequence).

V usage is TRBV19 and J usage is TRBJ1-4; D is undetermined. The CDR3 spans 16 residues. Germline V CDR1 and CDR2: LNHDA, SQIVND (reference sequence). Deletions cut 2 bases from V and 4 bases from J, with 14 bases between. The CDR3 sequence: CASSITLVESNEKLFF. The CDR3 DNA sequence: TGTGCCAGTAGTATAACTCTCGTGGAGAGTAATGAAAAACTGTTTTTT.